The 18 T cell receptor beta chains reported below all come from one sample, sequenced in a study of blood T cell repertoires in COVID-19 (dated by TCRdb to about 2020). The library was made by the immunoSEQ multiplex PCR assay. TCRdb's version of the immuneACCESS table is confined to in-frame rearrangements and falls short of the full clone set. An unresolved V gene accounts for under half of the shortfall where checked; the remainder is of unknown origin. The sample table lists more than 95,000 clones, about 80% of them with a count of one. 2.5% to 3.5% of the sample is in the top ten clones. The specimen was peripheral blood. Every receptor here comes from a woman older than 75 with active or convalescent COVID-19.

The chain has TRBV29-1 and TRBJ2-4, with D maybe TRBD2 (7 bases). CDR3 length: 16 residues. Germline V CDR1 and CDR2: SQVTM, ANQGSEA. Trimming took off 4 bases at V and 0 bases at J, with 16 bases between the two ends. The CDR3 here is CSVAGGATLAKNIQYF. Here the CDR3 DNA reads TGCAGCGTTGCGGGGGGCGCGACCCTAGCCAAAAACATTCAGTACTTC.

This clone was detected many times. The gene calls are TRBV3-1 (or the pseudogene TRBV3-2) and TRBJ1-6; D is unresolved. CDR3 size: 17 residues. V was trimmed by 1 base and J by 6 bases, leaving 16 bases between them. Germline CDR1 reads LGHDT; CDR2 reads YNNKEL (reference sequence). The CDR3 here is CASSQGYTGPPNSPLHF. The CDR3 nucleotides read TGTGCCAGCAGCCAAGGGTATACGGGTCCGCCTAATTCACCCCTCCACTTT.

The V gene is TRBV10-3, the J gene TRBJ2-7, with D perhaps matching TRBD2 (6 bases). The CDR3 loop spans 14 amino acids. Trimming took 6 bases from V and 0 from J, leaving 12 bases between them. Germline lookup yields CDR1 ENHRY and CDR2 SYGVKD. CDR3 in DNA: TGTGCCATCAGGAATCTCGGGAGCTCCTACGAGCAGTACTTC. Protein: CAIRNLGSSYEQYF.

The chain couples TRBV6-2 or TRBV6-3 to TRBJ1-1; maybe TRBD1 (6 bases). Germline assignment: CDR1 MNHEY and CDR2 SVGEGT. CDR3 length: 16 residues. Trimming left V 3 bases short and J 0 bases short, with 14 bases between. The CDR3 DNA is TGTGCCAGCAGTTATCCCGGGAAGGGGGTGAACACTGAAGCTTTCTTT. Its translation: CASSYPGKGVNTEAFF.

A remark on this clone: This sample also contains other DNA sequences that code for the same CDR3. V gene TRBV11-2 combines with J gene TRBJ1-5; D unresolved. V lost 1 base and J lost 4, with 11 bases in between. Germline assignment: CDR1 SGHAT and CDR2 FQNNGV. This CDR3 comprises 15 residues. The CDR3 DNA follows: TGTGCCAGCAGCTTAGCAGCGGGGTCTAATCAGCCCCAGCATTTT. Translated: CASSLAAGSNQPQHF.

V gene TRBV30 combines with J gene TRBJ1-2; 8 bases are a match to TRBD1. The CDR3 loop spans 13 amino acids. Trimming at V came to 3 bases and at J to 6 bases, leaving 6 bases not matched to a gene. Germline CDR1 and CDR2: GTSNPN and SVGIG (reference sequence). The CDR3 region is CAWRRQGWDGYTF. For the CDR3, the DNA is TGTGCCTGGAGGAGACAGGGGTGGGATGGCTACACCTTC.

CDR3 in amino acids: CASSSPWGEADEQYF. The CDR3 nucleotides read TGTGCCAGCAGCTCGCCCTGGGGAGAGGCCGACGAGCAGTACTTC. The chain carries TRBV5-6 and TRBJ2-7; D might be TRBD2 (5 bases). Trimming stripped 3 bases from V and 5 bases from J, with 18 bases between. CDR1 is SGHDT and CDR2 is YYEEEE in the germline V gene. CDR3 size: 15 residues.

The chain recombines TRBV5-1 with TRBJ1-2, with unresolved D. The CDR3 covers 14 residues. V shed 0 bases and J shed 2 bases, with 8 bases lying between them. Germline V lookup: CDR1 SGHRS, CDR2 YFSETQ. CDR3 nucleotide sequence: TGCGCCAGCAGCTTGGAACCAGGAAACTATGGCTACACCTTC. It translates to CASSLEPGNYGYTF.

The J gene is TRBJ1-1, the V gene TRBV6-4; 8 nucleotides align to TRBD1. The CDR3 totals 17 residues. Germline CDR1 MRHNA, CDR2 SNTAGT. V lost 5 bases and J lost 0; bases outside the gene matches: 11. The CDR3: CASSFGTGDRLNTEAFF. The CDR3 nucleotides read TGTGCCAGCAGTTTCGGGACAGGCGACAGATTGAACACTGAAGCTTTCTTT.

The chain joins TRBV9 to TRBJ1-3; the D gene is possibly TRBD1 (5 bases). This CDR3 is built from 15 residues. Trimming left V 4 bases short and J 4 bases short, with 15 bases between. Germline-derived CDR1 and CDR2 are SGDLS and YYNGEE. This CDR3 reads CASSQTGTDGNTIYF. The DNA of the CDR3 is TGTGCCAGCAGCCAAACCGGGACTGACGGAAACACCATATATTTT.

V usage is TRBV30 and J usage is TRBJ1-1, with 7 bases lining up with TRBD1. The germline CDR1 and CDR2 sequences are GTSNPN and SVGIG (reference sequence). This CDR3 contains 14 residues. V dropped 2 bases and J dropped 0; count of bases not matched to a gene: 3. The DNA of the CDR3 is TGTGCCTGGAGTCGGGACAGCTTGAACACTGAAGCTTTCTTT. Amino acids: CAWSRDSLNTEAFF. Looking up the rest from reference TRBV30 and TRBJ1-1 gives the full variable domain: SQTIHQWPATLVQPVGSPLSLECTVEGTSNPNLYWYRQAAGRGLQLLFYSVGIGQISSEVPQNLSASRPQDRQFILSSKKLLLSDSGFYLCAWSRDSLNTEAFFGQGTRLTVV.

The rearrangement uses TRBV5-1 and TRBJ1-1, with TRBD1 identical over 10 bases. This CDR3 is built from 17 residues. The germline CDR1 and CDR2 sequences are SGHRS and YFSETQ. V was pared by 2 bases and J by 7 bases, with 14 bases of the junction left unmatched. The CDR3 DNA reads TGCGCCAGCAGCTTCCAGGGACAGGGGCGTCGAGCGTTTGAAGCTTTCTTT. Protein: CASSFQGQGRRAFEAFF. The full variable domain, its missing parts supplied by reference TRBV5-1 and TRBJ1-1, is KAGVTQTPRYLIKTRGQQVTLSCSPISGHRSVSWYQQTPGQGLQFLFEYFSETQRNKGNFPGRFSGRQFSNSRSEMNVSTLELGDSALYLCASSFQGQGRRAFEAFFGQGTRLTVV.

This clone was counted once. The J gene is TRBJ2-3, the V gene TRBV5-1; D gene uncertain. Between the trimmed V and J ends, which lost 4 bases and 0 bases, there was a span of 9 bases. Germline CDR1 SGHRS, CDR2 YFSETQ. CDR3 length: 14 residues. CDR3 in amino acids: CASSPPVSTDTQYF. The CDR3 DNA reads TGCGCCAGCAGCCCGCCGGTGAGCACAGATACGCAGTATTTT.

The CDR3: CASSLGGRMNTEAFF. The CDR3 nucleotides read TGTGCCAGCAGCTTAGGAGGGAGAATGAACACTGAAGCTTTCTTT. The genes are TRBV7-2 and TRBJ1-1; no definite D call. Trimming took off 1 base at V and 0 bases at J, with 9 bases between the two ends. CDR1 and CDR2 (germline): SGHTA, FQGNSA. The CDR3 is made up of 15 amino acids.

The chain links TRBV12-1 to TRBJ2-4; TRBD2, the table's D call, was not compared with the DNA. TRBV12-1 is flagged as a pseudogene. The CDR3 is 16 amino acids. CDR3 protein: CASSPTARLAVNIQYF. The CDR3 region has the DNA TGTGCCAGCAGCCCCACCGCTAGACTAGCGGTAAACATTCAGTACTTC.

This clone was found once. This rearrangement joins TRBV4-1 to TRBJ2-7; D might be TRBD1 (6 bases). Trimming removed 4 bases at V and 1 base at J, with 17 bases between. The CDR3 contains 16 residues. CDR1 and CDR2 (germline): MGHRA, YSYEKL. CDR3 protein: CASSPSPTGQSYEQYF. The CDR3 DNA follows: TGCGCCAGCAGCCCCTCGCCCACCGGACAGTCCTACGAGCAGTACTTC.

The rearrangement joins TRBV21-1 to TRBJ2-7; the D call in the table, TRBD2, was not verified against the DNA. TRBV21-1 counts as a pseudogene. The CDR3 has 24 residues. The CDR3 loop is CASSKKYPETSGRAKHTNPYEQYF. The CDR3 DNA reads TGTGCCAGCAGCAAGAAGTATCCTGAGACTAGCGGGAGGGCCAAACATACAAATCCCTACGAGCAGTACTTC.

CDR3 residues: CASSPTEGSYNSPLHF. Here the CDR3 DNA reads TGTGCCAGCAGTCCCACGGAGGGGTCCTATAATTCACCCCTCCACTTT. This chain uses TRBV5-6 with TRBJ1-6, with D tentatively TRBD1 (5 bases). The germline gives CDR1 SGHDT, CDR2 YYEEEE. V was shortened by 5 bases and J by 1 base, with 13 bases between the two germline ends. This CDR3 region has 16 residues.